This T cell receptor beta chain was recorded in a study of CD8+ T cells in alopecia areata. Study context: The study gave tofacitinib for 6 to 18 months, then 6 months off drug. General observations from the study: Possibly because of HLA-related factors, TCR sharing was less clear across patients than in mice.

This clone occurred a few times. Its antigen is undetermined. Sample treatment: oral pan-JAK inhibitor, 5-10 mg twice daily. The CDR3 consists of 16 residues. Germline loops: CDR1 MNHEY, CDR2 SVGAGI. V was pared by 0 bases and J by 6 bases, with 17 bases between. cDNA serving as the sequencing template came from extracted, reverse transcribed RNA. Generated by immunoSEQ multiplex PCR, the TCRdb table keeps only in-frame clones and is missing some. The table shows fewer than 150,000 clones, with less than 75% occurring only once. V usage is TRBV6-5 and J usage is TRBJ1-2; D not certain. The source material was CD8+ T cells sorted from blood, sampled at week 4, from a patient treated with tofacitinib. This clonotype originated in a human donor with alopecia areata. The DNA of the CDR3 is TGTGCCAGCAGTTACTCGATTGGGTTGGGAGAGGATGGCTACACCTTC. It translates to CASSYSIGLGEDGYTF.